These 22 T cell receptor beta chains originate from one sample sequenced in a study of early T cells in non-severe SARS-CoV-2 infection. A single record per CDR3 protein comes from TCRdb applying MiXCR to the 5' RACE reads. Found here are 55,000 or so distinct CDR3 sequences, about 9.9% of them singletons; the top ten hold roughly 10%. Sequenced: whole blood. These receptors all come from an adult who was a healthcare worker with PCR-confirmed SARS-CoV-2 infection or an uninfected control (not recorded which).

This clonotype was detected ten times or more. V usage is TRBV7-9 and J usage is TRBJ2-6, with TRBD1 identical over 10 bases. Looked up from germline, CDR1 is SEHNR and CDR2 is FQNEAQ (reference sequence). Germline trimming cut 4 bases from V and 0 bases from J; bases unmatched to any gene: 6. The CDR3 is 18 residues long. CDR3 sequence (DNA): TGTGCCAGCAGCTCGGCCCGGACAGGGGGCTCTGGGGCCAACGTCCTGACTTTC. Translation: CASSSARTGGSGANVLTF.

In this sample, this clonotype turned up many times. V and J are TRBV14 and TRBJ1-1; 7 bases match TRBD1. Germline trimming cut 0 bases from V and 5 bases from J; bases unmatched to any gene: 3. Germline V gene lookup returns CDR1 SGHDN and CDR2 FVKESK. The CDR3 runs 14 residues. In nucleotides, the CDR3 is TGTGCCAGCAGCCAAGAAACAGGGGTGACTGAAGCTTTCTTT. It is translated as CASSQETGVTEAFF.

This rearrangement joins TRBV7-9 to TRBJ1-5, with D unresolved. With 1 base removed from V and 3 bases from J, the gap between germline ends came to 10 bases. Germline V lookup: CDR1 SEHNR, CDR2 FQNEAQ (reference sequence). This CDR3 contains 15 residues. The CDR3 reads CASSLETENNQPQHF. Here the CDR3 DNA reads TGTGCCAGCAGCTTAGAAACGGAAAACAATCAGCCCCAGCATTTT.

This clonotype is deemed medium-sized. The CDR3 DNA reads as TGTGCCAGCAGCTCGACAGCGGGAGGCTCCTACGAGCAGTACTTC. This gives the protein CASSSTAGGSYEQYF. The genes are TRBV3-1 and TRBJ2-7; TRBD2 agrees at 9 bases. CDR3 length equals 15 residues. V dropped 5 bases and J dropped 0; count of bases not matched to a gene: 5. Germline V gene data show CDR1 as LGHDT and CDR2 as YNNKEL (reference sequence).

By share, this clonotype ranks as medium-sized. V usage is TRBV29-1 and J usage is TRBJ1-5; TRBD1 matches at 7 bases. J gave up 7 bases and V 8 bases, and 14 bases lay outside the gene matches. The CDR3 spans 14 residues. Germline V lookup: CDR1 SQVTM, CDR2 ANQGSEA. CDR3 coding DNA: TGCAGCTCCCAGTGGGGTGACAGGGACCAGCCCCAGCATTTT. This codes for CSSQWGDRDQPQHF.

The CDR3, as DNA: TGTGCCAGCAGTCCCTACGGTGGAAGGGAAGAGGGGATATATGGCTACACCTTC. Its translation is CASSPYGGREEGIYGYTF. The rearrangement joins TRBV28 to TRBJ1-2, with a possible D match to TRBD1 (5 bases). The CDR3 covers 18 residues. Germline loops: CDR1 MDHEN, CDR2 SYDVKM. Trimming pared 5 bases from V and 5 bases from J, leaving 27 bases between.

This chain links TRBV7-9 with TRBJ2-5; D gene unclear. Trimming removed 5 bases at V and 2 bases at J, with 12 bases between. There are 14 residues in the CDR3. The germline V gene encodes CDR1 SEHNR and CDR2 FQNEAQ (reference sequence). The CDR3, as DNA: TGTGCCAGCAGCCCTAGGAGAACACAAGAGACCCAGTACTTC. Translated: CASSPRRTQETQYF.

This clonotype was seen once. The chain uses TRBV29-1 and TRBJ2-1, with D perhaps TRBD2 (5 bases). Trimming shortened V by 4 bases and J by 5 bases, and 15 bases separated the two germline ends. This CDR3 spans 14 amino acids. CDR1 and CDR2 from the germline V gene are SQVTM and ANQGSEA. CDR3 residues: CSVVKPPRDNEQFF. The CDR3 nucleotides are TGCAGCGTTGTAAAGCCGCCGCGGGACAATGAGCAGTTCTTC.

The chain is built from TRBV7-9 and TRBJ1-5; the D is unclear. Trimming took off 4 bases at V and 5 bases at J, with 9 bases between the two ends. CDR3 size: 13 residues. Germline V gene data show CDR1 as SEHNR and CDR2 as FQNEAQ (reference sequence). Here the CDR3 DNA reads TGTGCCAGCAGCTCATGGGTCGATCAGCCCCAGCATTTT. This sequence encodes CASSSWVDQPQHF. The full variable domain, rest sourced from reference TRBV7-9 and TRBJ1-5, is DTGVSQNPRHKITKRGQNVTFRCDPISEHNRLYWYRQTLGQGPEFLTYFQNEAQLEKSRLLSDRFSAERPKGSFSTLEIQRTEQGDSAMYLCASSSWVDQPQHFGDGTRLSIL.

Only a few counts were recorded for this clonotype. The chain uses TRBV7-9 and TRBJ2-3; weak D call: TRBD1 (5 bases). The CDR3 is 11 amino acids. Germline CDR1 is SEHNR and CDR2 is FQNEAQ (reference sequence). Trimming pared 8 bases from V and 6 bases from J, leaving 9 bases between. For the CDR3, the DNA is TGTGCCAGCTGGGGCCCCGATACGCAGTATTTT. Translating it yields CASWGPDTQYF.

The J gene is TRBJ2-1, the V gene TRBV6-5; D uncertain. In germline, CDR1 is MNHEY, CDR2 SVGAGI. V lost 2 bases to trimming and J lost 0 bases, with 8 bases between them. The CDR3 length is 15 residues. The CDR3: CASSYNKYSYNEQFF. The CDR3 DNA follows: TGTGCCAGCAGTTACAACAAATACTCCTACAATGAGCAGTTCTTC.

This clonotype was recorded many times. The chain combines TRBV6-2 or TRBV6-3 with TRBJ2-2; D assignment may be TRBD1 or TRBD2 (5 bases each). The germline gives CDR1 MNHEY, CDR2 SVGEGT. There are 15 residues in the CDR3. V lost 10 bases and J lost 2, with 17 bases in between. The CDR3 reads CATTSGTENTGELFF. Here the CDR3 DNA reads TGTGCCACCACCTCCGGGACCGAAAACACCGGGGAGCTGTTTTTT.

This rearrangement joins TRBV12-3 or TRBV12-4 to TRBJ1-3; no clear D. The CDR3 length is 14 residues. Trimming shortened V by 6 bases and J by 1 base, and 10 bases separated the two germline ends. CDR3 amino acids: CASSSGRSGNTIYF. In DNA form, the CDR3 reads TGTGCCAGCAGCTCCGGGAGGTCTGGAAACACCATATATTTT.

This chain connects TRBV19 to TRBJ1-5; no reliable D call. Germline CDR1 LNHDA, CDR2 SQIVND (reference sequence). Between the trimmed V and J ends, which lost 5 bases and 4 bases, there was a span of 15 bases. CDR3 length equals 15 residues. This chain's CDR3 is CASSENIGVNQPQHF. CDR3 nucleotides: TGTGCCAGTAGTGAGAACATTGGGGTAAATCAGCCCCAGCATTTT.

The chain has TRBV5-1 and TRBJ2-1, with TRBD1 matching over 10 bases. In germline, CDR1 is SGHRS, CDR2 YFSETQ. There are 16 residues in the CDR3. The V segment lost 3 bases and the J segment 6 bases; nucleotides outside the gene matches: 9. The CDR3 nucleotides read TGCGCCAGCAGCTCCAAGGTCGGGACAGGGGTCAATGAGCAGTTCTTC. Encoded protein: CASSSKVGTGVNEQFF.

This clonotype was observed a handful of times. V is TRBV10-1 and J is TRBJ1-2, with D unresolved. V lost 4 bases to trimming and J lost 8 bases, with 14 bases between them. This CDR3 is built from 13 residues. The germline gives CDR1 WNHNN, CDR2 SYGVQD (reference sequence). CDR3 in amino acids: CASSAIPNGGYTF. In nucleotides, the CDR3 is TGCGCCAGCAGTGCTATTCCCAACGGAGGCTACACCTTC.

This clonotype was detected a few times. The chain uses TRBV3-1 and TRBJ2-2, with D perhaps matching TRBD2 (5 bases). The V gene's germline CDR1 is LGHDT and CDR2 YNNKEL (reference sequence). V shed 1 base and J shed 5 bases, with 8 bases lying between them. The CDR3 has 14 amino acids. CDR3 in amino acids: CASSQVGGTGELFF. The CDR3 DNA follows: TGTGCCAGCAGCCAAGTAGGCGGGACCGGGGAGCTGTTTTTT.

The chain employs TRBV14 and TRBJ2-3, with 14 bases lining up with TRBD2. V was clipped by 0 bases and J by 3 bases; unmatched bases: 8. The CDR3 spans 19 residues. Germline CDR1 is SGHDN and CDR2 is FVKESK. CDR3 residues: CASSQDRRRLAGGTDTQYF. The CDR3 nucleotides are TGTGCCAGCAGCCAAGATCGGCGAAGACTAGCGGGGGGGACAGATACGCAGTATTTT.

This clonotype was observed once. The chain recombines TRBV29-1 with TRBJ1-1; a weak D match, TRBD1 (5 bases). The length of the CDR3 is 13 residues. Germline V lookup: CDR1 SQVTM, CDR2 ANQGSEA. V was shortened by 6 bases and J by 0 bases, with 11 bases between the two germline ends. CDR3 nucleotide sequence: TGCAGCGTCACACAGGAGTTGAACACTGAAGCTTTCTTT. Amino acids: CSVTQELNTEAFF.

This clonotype was detected ten times or more. This chain connects TRBV27 to TRBJ2-3; no firm D call. With 6 bases removed from V and 0 bases from J, the gap between germline ends came to 13 bases. The CDR3 has 15 amino acids. Germline CDR1 MNHEY, CDR2 SMNVEV (reference sequence). The CDR3 DNA follows: TGTGCCAGCAGCCCGGGCGTACTCAGCACAGATACGCAGTATTTT. Its protein is CASSPGVLSTDTQYF.

This sequence joins TRBV18 and TRBJ2-7, with TRBD1 matching 8 bases. This CDR3 has 16 amino acids. The junction had 9 bases not matched to a gene; V was cut back by 2 bases and J by 3 bases. Germline CDR1 is KGHSH and CDR2 is LQKENI. In DNA, the CDR3 is TGTGCCAGCTCACCAGCTCGCGGGACAGGCTTCTACGAGCAGTACTTC. Translation: CASSPARGTGFYEQYF.

The chain has TRBV20-1 and TRBJ2-7; TRBD2 might be the D (5 bases). The germline V gene has CDR1 DFQATT and CDR2 SNEGSKA (reference sequence). This CDR3 has 11 amino acids. Trimming removed 2 bases at V and 3 bases at J, with 5 bases between. CDR3 residues: CSARRDYEQYF. The DNA for the CDR3 is TGCAGTGCTAGACGGGACTACGAGCAGTACTTC.